The count of the clone carrying this TCR beta chain is one. V gave up 6 bases and J gave up 8 bases; unmatched junction bases: 6. The CDR3 runs to 14 residues. Germline CDR1 SGHAT, CDR2 FQNNGV. The data belong to a study of blood T cell repertoires in COVID-19. Authors' analysis steps: The assay estimated nucleated cells by amplifying reference gene primers. Assay used: immunoSEQ multiplex PCR; TCRdb lists only in-frame clones, some missing. D and trimming come from the DNA, and the V and J calls and clone size come from that table. Of roughly 100,000 clones in the sample, roughly 84% are singletons; the top ten hold 3.5% to 5.5%.

The chain couples TRBV11-2 to TRBJ1-4; 10 bases align to TRBD1. Sequenced input: peripheral blood. This receptor was taken from a human donor in a cohort sampled during active COVID-19. The CDR3 DNA sequence: TGTGCCAGCAGTCGGACGGGACAGGGGGAAAAACTGTTTTTT. Its translation: CASSRTGQGEKLFF.